Shown below are 15 T cell receptor beta chains from a single sample sequenced in a study of T cells in narcolepsy. Some clones are missing from TCRdb's copy, which holds only in-frame ones; the method was immunoSEQ multiplex PCR. This table has roughly 38,000 clones, roughly 84% appearing once. The sequenced sample was CD45RA- memory CD4+ T cells from PBMCs. These receptors came from a human donor with narcolepsy.

The chain joins TRBV29-1 to TRBJ2-7; TRBD2 agrees at 10 bases. The V gene's germline CDR1 is SQVTM and CDR2 ANQGSEA. The trim removed 7 bases at V and 0 bases at J, leaving 9 bases unmatched. The CDR3 is 15 amino acids. The CDR3 DNA reads TGCAGCGCCCGACGGCTAGCGGGGGCCTCCTACGAGCAGTACTTC. Translated, it gives CSARRLAGASYEQYF.

The rearrangement uses TRBV7-9 and TRBJ2-3; 8 bases map to TRBD1. In germline, CDR1 is SEHNR, CDR2 FQNEAQ (reference sequence). The CDR3 has 16 residues. V was clipped by 3 bases and J by 2 bases; unmatched bases: 7. The CDR3 here is CASSLDRVGVTDTQYF. CDR3 DNA sequence: TGTGCCAGCAGCTTGGACAGGGTAGGGGTCACAGATACGCAGTATTTT.

The chain couples TRBV27 to TRBJ2-5; the match to TRBD2 covers 13 bases. V lost 5 bases and J lost 5; bases outside the gene matches: 14. Germline V gene sequence: CDR1 MNHEY, CDR2 SMNVEV (reference sequence). This CDR3 spans 18 amino acids. For the CDR3, the DNA is TGTGCCAGCAGTCTTCGGACTAGCGGGGGTCCGAGGATGGAGACCCAGTACTTC. This translates into CASSLRTSGGPRMETQYF.

The rearrangement links TRBV18 to TRBJ1-5; tentative D call: TRBD1 (6 bases). With 0 bases removed from V and 1 base from J, the gap between germline ends came to 10 bases. From germline, CDR1 is KGHSH and CDR2 LQKENI. This CDR3 is built from 16 residues. CDR3 amino acids: CASSPPGAGSNQPQHF. DNA of the CDR3: TGTGCCAGCTCACCACCGGGGGCGGGGAGCAATCAGCCCCAGCATTTT. Combining the CDR3 with reference TRBV18 and TRBJ1-5 gives the whole variable domain NAGVMQNPRHLVRRRGQEARLRCSPMKGHSHVYWYRQLPEEGLKFMVYLQKENIIDESGMPKERFSAEFPKEGPSILRIQQVVRGDSAAYFCASSPPGAGSNQPQHFGDGTRLSIL.

The gene calls are TRBV2 and TRBJ2-2, with 8 bases fitting TRBD1. The V segment lost 3 bases and the J segment 4 bases; nucleotides outside the gene matches: 4. CDR3 length: 15 residues. Germline V gene data show CDR1 as SNHLY and CDR2 as FYNNEI. The CDR3 sequence is CASSDTGGTTGELFF. CDR3 sequence (DNA): TGTGCCAGCAGTGACACAGGGGGTACCACCGGGGAGCTGTTTTTT.

The V gene is TRBV19, the J gene TRBJ1-5, with D hard to call. The CDR3 loop spans 17 amino acids. Germline V CDR1 and CDR2: LNHDA, SQIVND (reference sequence). Trimming stripped 2 bases from V and 6 bases from J, with 20 bases between. CDR3 residues: CASSIREVWGFGQPQHF. The CDR3, as DNA: TGTGCCAGTAGTATAAGAGAGGTATGGGGTTTTGGTCAGCCCCAGCATTTT. The variable domain in full, completed from reference TRBV19 and TRBJ1-5, reads DGGITQSPKYLFRKEGQNVTLSCEQNLNHDAMYWYRQDPGQGLRLIYYSQIVNDFQKGDIAEGYSVSREKKESFPLTVTSAQKNPTAFYLCASSIREVWGFGQPQHFGDGTRLSIL.

V is TRBV6-6 and J is TRBJ1-6; 8 nucleotides match TRBD1. Per the germline V gene, CDR1 is MNHNY and CDR2 is SVGAGI (reference sequence). CDR3 length: 14 residues. Trimming took 4 bases from V and 9 from J; bases not matched to a gene: 5. DNA of the CDR3: TGTGCCAGCAGTTCGCGCAGGGGGCCTTCACCCCTCCACTTT. This gives the protein CASSSRRGPSPLHF.

V and J are TRBV7-2 and TRBJ1-3; unclear D gene. This CDR3 region has 15 residues. Germline loops: CDR1 SGHTA, CDR2 FQGNSA. Trimming left V 3 bases short and J 3 bases short, with 12 bases between. CDR3 in DNA: TGTGCCAGCAGCTTTGGAGGGCGGAGTGGAAACACCATATATTTT. Its protein is CASSFGGRSGNTIYF. Filled out from reference TRBV7-2 and TRBJ1-3, the complete variable domain reads GAGVSQSPSNKVTEKGKDVELRCDPISGHTALYWYRQSLGQGLEFLIYFQGNSAPDKSGLPSDRFSAERTGGSVSTLTIQRTQQEDSAVYLCASSFGGRSGNTIYFGEGSWLTVV.

The sample holds one count of this clone. V usage is TRBV6-5 and J usage is TRBJ1-4; 7 nucleotides agree with TRBD1. With V trimmed by 0 bases and J by 7 bases, 5 bases remained unmatched. From germline, CDR1 is MNHEY and CDR2 SVGAGI. The CDR3 is made up of 15 amino acids. CDR3 protein: CASSYSTGQAEKLFF. The CDR3 DNA reads as TGTGCCAGCAGTTACTCGACAGGGCAGGCTGAAAAACTGTTTTTT.

The chain employs TRBV5-4 and TRBJ2-3, with TRBD2 identical over 7 bases. V trimming: 7 bases; J trimming: 3 bases; junction bases outside the gene matches: 8. This CDR3 region has 14 residues. The germline CDR1 and CDR2 sequences are SGHNT and YYREEE (reference sequence). CDR3 residues: CASAPQRGTDTQYF. CDR3 in DNA: TGTGCCAGCGCTCCCCAGCGGGGAACAGATACGCAGTATTTT.

The genes are TRBV19 and TRBJ2-2; 12 positions match TRBD1. V lost 5 bases, J lost 7 bases, and 5 bases stayed unmatched. Germline V gene lookup returns CDR1 LNHDA and CDR2 SQIVND (reference sequence). There are 15 residues in the CDR3. CDR3 nucleotide sequence: TGTGCCAGTAGTTGGGGACAGGGGGCAGGCGGGGAGCTGTTTTTT. Residues: CASSWGQGAGGELFF.

This chain joins TRBV4-2 and TRBJ2-2; TRBD2 matches 8 bases. The CDR3 consists of 17 residues. The trim removed 0 bases at V and 6 bases at J, leaving 9 bases unmatched. CDR1 and CDR2 (germline): LGHNA, YNFKEQ. This CDR3 is CASSQDGAGGVAGELFF. The CDR3, as DNA: TGTGCCAGCAGCCAAGATGGGGCGGGGGGAGTCGCCGGGGAGCTGTTTTTT.

The rearrangement joins TRBV5-8 to TRBJ2-5, with no clear D. V shed 1 base and J shed 5 bases, with 6 bases lying between them. The CDR3 loop spans 12 amino acids. Looked up from germline, CDR1 is SGHTS and CDR2 is YDEGEE. CDR3 region: CASSLFSETQYF. CDR3 in DNA: TGTGCCAGCAGCTTGTTCAGCGAGACCCAGTACTTC.

In its sample, this clone was seen a few times. This rearrangement joins TRBV4-2 to TRBJ2-1; 7 nucleotides align to TRBD1. The CDR3 has 15 amino acids. The germline gives CDR1 LGHNA, CDR2 YNFKEQ. Losses at the gene ends were 0 bases for V and 6 bases for J; bases not matched to a gene: 5. CDR3 residues: CASSQDGTVLNEQFF. In DNA, the CDR3 is TGTGCCAGCAGCCAAGATGGGACAGTACTCAATGAGCAGTTCTTC.

This clone was recorded once. J is TRBJ2-2 and V is TRBV27; D remains unclear. Trimming took 10 bases from V and 3 from J, leaving 15 bases between them. This CDR3 comprises 14 residues. Germline assignment: CDR1 MNHEY and CDR2 SMNVEV (reference sequence). CDR3 in DNA: TGTGCCACCCTGGGGATTAGGGACACCGGGGAGCTGTTTTTT. This codes for CATLGIRDTGELFF.